A selection of T cell receptor beta chains follows, all from one sample in a study of identical twins. MiXCR, applied by TCRdb to the 5' RACE reads, yields one record per CDR3 protein. The table records around 1.7 million distinct CDR3 sequences, roughly a third of them present only once. The sequenced material came from cord blood. The receptors originated from a newborn girl in good health. Each CDR3 is given with its conserved first and last residue. Each record gives: clone size, V gene, J gene, CDR3 protein. The size of a clone is reported for some rows only, either as once, few or many, or as a class for expanded clones.

size: few
V: TRBV28
J: TRBJ2-3
CDR3: CASTWGLAGDGTDTQYF

size: few
V: TRBV4-1
J: TRBJ2-1
CDR3: CASSQRLRLDGYNEQFF

size: .
V: TRBV6-6
J: .
CDR3: CASSPGPRTYNEQYF

size: .
V: TRBV5-1
J: TRBJ2-7
CDR3: CASSTLDRTYEQYF

size: .
V: TRBV4-1
J: TRBJ2-7
CDR3: CASSRVAGGGVYEQYF

size: few
V: TRBV4-2
J: TRBJ1-1
CDR3: CASSQDLTGPVNTEAFF

size: .
V: TRBV15
J: TRBJ2-1
CDR3: CATSTPYGLTSYNEQFF

size: few
V: TRBV12-3/TRBV12-4
J: TRBJ2-1
CDR3: CASSLEPEEQFF

size: few
V: TRBV10-1
J: TRBJ2-3
CDR3: CASSESIRRVSTDTQYF

size: .
V: TRBV7-2
J: TRBJ1-6
CDR3: CASSIEPSYNSPLHF

size: .
V: TRBV7-6
J: TRBJ2-1
CDR3: CASSLWSGTIRPYNEQFF

size: many
V: TRBV5-6
J: TRBJ1-4
CDR3: CASSGGATNEKLFF

size: few
V: TRBV9
J: TRBJ1-2
CDR3: CASSVAFRNYGYTF

size: few
V: TRBV7-9
J: TRBJ2-2
CDR3: CASSRIGGSDTGELFF

size: few
V: TRBV10-3
J: TRBJ2-4
CDR3: CAISPDIAKNIQYF

size: .
V: TRBV6-5
J: TRBJ1-5
CDR3: CASSYSGYNQPQHF

size: .
V: TRBV20-1
J: TRBJ2-3
CDR3: CGAVTINTQYF

size: .
V: TRBV12-3/TRBV12-4
J: TRBJ1-1
CDR3: CASSRTGGGNTEAFF

size: .
V: TRBV12-3/TRBV12-4
J: TRBJ2-1
CDR3: CAGSWTSGSPYNEQFF

size: once
V: TRBV6-1
J: TRBJ2-7
CDR3: CASSARQGIKVVQYF

size: few
V: TRBV6-2/TRBV6-3
J: TRBJ2-3
CDR3: CASSLAGAVNTQYF

size: few
V: TRBV5-1
J: TRBJ2-3
CDR3: CASSPAVSTDTQYF

size: few
V: TRBV27
J: TRBJ2-3
CDR3: CASSPGPPGTQYF

size: .
V: TRBV4-2
J: TRBJ2-1
CDR3: CASSPDRGRSVEQFF

size: .
V: TRBV10-3
J: TRBJ2-3
CDR3: CAISESMGTSPSTDTQYF

size: .
V: TRBV2
J: TRBJ1-2
CDR3: CASSVGDSNYGYTF

size: .
V: TRBV3-1
J: TRBJ2-3
CDR3: CASSQDIGRITDTQYF

size: .
V: TRBV7-9
J: TRBJ1-4
CDR3: CASSSPTGTNEKLFF